The rows below give T cell receptor beta chains drawn from one sample of a study of OX40 agonist ivuxolimab in advanced cancers. Profiled with immunoSEQ multiplex PCR; TCRdb holds only in-frame clones, not every one. The data show 32,000 or so clones, with approximately 80% seen just once and roughly 21% held by the top ten. The specimen comprised CD4+ or CD8+ T cells sorted from blood, sampled in a trial of the OX40 agonist ivuxolimab. All receptors come from an adult with an advanced solid tumor such as melanoma, head and neck, liver or kidney cancer. The CDR3 runs from the conserved cysteine through the conserved F or W. The D gene is left open where the match is weak. Clone size is given for some rows only: seen once, a few or many times, or a class if the clone is expanded.

clone_size cdr3_length d_call j_call v_call cdr3_nt cdr3_aa
- 15 TRBD2 TRBJ2-7 TRBV2 TGTGCCAGCACCGAGGGACTAGCGGGGCCCTACGAGCAGTACTTC CASTEGLAGPYEQYF
- 14 TRBD1 TRBJ2-7 TRBV5-1 TGCGCCAGCAGCTCTCCAGGACAGGTCTACGAGCAGTACTTC CASSSPGQVYEQYF
- 15 - TRBJ2-1 TRBV4-1 TGCGCCAGCAGCCAAGATCCCGCCTCCAGGGATGAGCAGTTCTTC CASSQDPASRDEQFF
- 17 TRBD2 TRBJ2-4 TRBV4-1 TGCGCCAGCAGCCAACCGACTAGCGGGGGTTCCAAAAACATTCAGTACTTC CASSQPTSGGSKNIQYF
- 18 TRBD2 TRBJ2-3 TRBV5-4 TGTGCCAGCAGCTTGGGAGGGGCTAGCGGGAGAGGCACAGATACGCAGTATTTT CASSLGGASGRGTDTQYF
- 15 - TRBJ2-1 TRBV11-2 TGTGCCAGCAGCTTTTCCCAGGGGATGGCCAATGAGCAGTTCTTC CASSFSQGMANEQFF
- 15 TRBD1 TRBJ2-1 TRBV11-2 TGTGCCAGCAGCTTAGACGGGACAGGGTTCAATGAGCAGTTCTTC CASSLDGTGFNEQFF
- 15 TRBD1 TRBJ2-7 TRBV28 TGTGCCACAGCAGCCCCCGAGGGGGCGCGCTACGAGCAGTACTTC CATAAPEGARYEQYF
- 9 - TRBJ1-1 TRBV21-1 TGTGCCAGCACCTCTGAAGCTTTCTTT CASTSEAFF
once 13 - TRBJ1-1 TRBV6-6 TGTGCCAGCAACCGGCTAAAAAACACTGAAGCTTTCTTT CASNRLKNTEAFF
- 16 TRBD2 TRBJ2-5 TRBV7-2 TGTGCCAGCAGCCCCATAAGCGGGAGTTACCAAGAGACCCAGTACTTC CASSPISGSYQETQYF
- 19 TRBD2 TRBJ2-7 TRBV10-2 TGCGCCAGCAGTGAGTTGCGGACTAGCGGGAGGGCCGGGTCCTACGAGCAGTACTTC CASSELRTSGRAGSYEQYF
- 14 - TRBJ2-5 TRBV6-5 TGTGCCAGCAGTCCCCCAGGGAGGACAGAGACCCAGTACTTC CASSPPGRTETQYF
- 12 - TRBJ2-3 TRBV2 TGTGCCAGCAGTGAAAACGGATATACGCAGTATTTT CASSENGYTQYF
- 14 TRBD1 TRBJ1-1 TRBV2 TGTGCCAGCAGTCCCACCCGGACAGGGGGTGAAGCTTTCTTT CASSPTRTGGEAFF